These 28 T cell receptor beta chains were sequenced from one sample in a study of cytomegalovirus exposure and HLA in healthy donors (dated by TCRdb to between 2016 and 2019). The method was the immunoSEQ multiplex PCR assay. For the multiplex PCR, a mixture combining 60 forward primers for TCR Vbeta segments and 13 reverse primers for TCR Jbeta segments was used. TCRdb holds this immuneACCESS table with in-frame rearrangements only. Some clones are missing; in checked studies, unresolved V genes explain under half, and the rest has no known cause. Across this sample there are more than 150,000 clones, with roughly 72% seen only once. 1.5% to 1.8% of the sample comes from the top ten. Input material: PBMCs. The receptors were gathered from a man in his forties in good health and CMV-seronegative.

The V gene is TRBV5-1, the J gene TRBJ2-7; 8 bases align to TRBD1. V lost 3 bases to trimming and J lost 4 bases; unmatched junction nucleotides: 6. This CDR3 has 14 amino acids. From germline, CDR1 is SGHRS and CDR2 YFSETQ. The CDR3 loop reads CASSWTGPLYEQYF. CDR3 nucleotides: TGCGCCAGCAGCTGGACAGGGCCTTTATACGAGCAGTACTTC.

V usage is TRBV6-5 and J usage is TRBJ2-2; 7 bases agree with TRBD2. The CDR3 sequence is 15 residues long. Trimming cost V 7 bases and J 1 base; bases outside gene matches: 6. Germline CDR1 MNHEY, CDR2 SVGAGI. This CDR3 is CASTPLAENTGELFF. In DNA form, the CDR3 reads TGTGCCAGCACTCCCCTAGCGGAGAACACCGGGGAGCTGTTTTTT.

The J gene is TRBJ1-1, the V gene TRBV27; TRBD1 might be the D (6 bases). In germline, CDR1 is MNHEY, CDR2 SMNVEV (reference sequence). There are 14 residues in the CDR3. V lost 4 bases and J 2 bases, leaving 11 bases between the germline ends. The CDR3 DNA reads as TGTGCCAGCAGTTCCCCACAGGGTAACACTGAAGCTTTCTTT. Translated: CASSSPQGNTEAFF.

This clone was detected once. V gene TRBV5-4 combines with J gene TRBJ2-7, with 11 bases aligning to TRBD1. CDR1 is SGHNT, CDR2 YYREEE, per germline (reference sequence). J was trimmed by 3 bases and V by 2 bases; bases with no gene match: 7. This CDR3 has 16 amino acids. The DNA of the CDR3 is TGTGCCAGCAGCTTCCCTGCCGGGACAGGGGGCTACGAGCAGTACTTC. It codes for CASSFPAGTGGYEQYF.

J is TRBJ2-2 and V is TRBV27; D uncertain. Trimming took off 1 base at V and 9 bases at J, with 9 bases between the two ends. Germline CDR1 is MNHEY and CDR2 is SMNVEV (reference sequence). This CDR3 has 13 amino acids. For the CDR3, the DNA is TGTGCCAGCAGTTTATGGAGTATCCGGGAGCTGTTTTTT. Amino acid sequence: CASSLWSIRELFF.

The chain is built from TRBV2 and TRBJ2-2, with D perhaps TRBD2 (6 bases). The CDR3 extends over 17 amino acids. CDR1 is SNHLY, CDR2 FYNNEI, per germline. V was cut by 7 bases and J by 7 bases, with 25 bases left in between. The CDR3 DNA follows: TGTGCCAGCATGAGAAGGGAGAGCGGAGGGGTGGACGGGGAGCTGTTTTTT. Its translation is CASMRRESGGVDGELFF.

This clone was detected a few times. The chain couples TRBV18 to TRBJ1-5; unclear D gene. The CDR3 spans 14 residues. The germline gives CDR1 KGHSH, CDR2 LQKENI. V was cut by 3 bases and J by 7 bases, with 13 bases left in between. CDR3 region: CASSPLGGFQPQHF. CDR3 nucleotide sequence: TGTGCCAGCTCACCCCTGGGAGGGTTCCAGCCCCAGCATTTT.

The chain has TRBV7-9 and TRBJ2-5; tentative D call: TRBD1 (6 bases). The CDR3 has 13 residues. Trimming took 6 bases from V and 3 from J, leaving 11 bases between them. The germline V gene has CDR1 SEHNR and CDR2 FQNEAQ (reference sequence). The CDR3 region is CASSYAGEETQYF. The CDR3 DNA reads TGTGCCAGCAGTTATGCAGGGGAAGAGACCCAGTACTTC.

CDR3 bases: TGCAGTGCTCCCGGGGAAAAGACCCAGTACTTC. Its translation: CSAPGEKTQYF. This sequence joins TRBV20-1 and TRBJ2-5; the D gene is possibly TRBD2 (5 bases). V was clipped by 5 bases and J by 6 bases, with 10 bases between them. CDR3 size: 11 residues. Germline V gene data show CDR1 as DFQATT and CDR2 as SNEGSKA (reference sequence).

V usage is TRBV6-5 and J usage is TRBJ1-5; TRBD1 matches at 8 bases. The CDR3 spans 16 residues. Germline assignment: CDR1 MNHEY and CDR2 SVGAGI. V gave up 6 bases and J gave up 3 bases; unmatched junction bases: 10. The CDR3 loop is CASSYTGQVINQPQHF. The CDR3 DNA sequence: TGTGCCAGCAGCTACACGGGACAGGTGATCAATCAGCCCCAGCATTTT.

The V and J genes are TRBV7-3 and TRBJ2-2; 9 nucleotides align to TRBD2. Germline CDR1 is SGHTA and CDR2 is FQGTGA. After removal of 5 bases from V and 7 bases from J, the junction contained 5 bases not matched to a gene. CDR3 size: 14 residues. Here the CDR3 reads CASSGLARGGELFF. In nucleotides, the CDR3 is TGTGCCAGCAGCGGACTAGCGAGGGGCGGGGAGCTGTTTTTT.

The chain combines TRBV18 with TRBJ1-5; 8 bases line up with TRBD1. Trimming at V came to 1 base and at J to 0 bases, leaving 2 bases not matched to a gene. The CDR3 has 16 residues. Germline CDR1 KGHSH, CDR2 LQKENI. The CDR3 protein is CASSPRQGISNQPQHF. For the CDR3, the DNA is TGTGCCAGCTCACCACGACAGGGGATTAGCAATCAGCCCCAGCATTTT.

The gene calls are TRBV6-5 and TRBJ2-2, with D possibly matching TRBD1 (6 bases). The CDR3 is made up of 15 amino acids. The V and J ends lost 6 bases and 4 bases respectively, with 15 bases between them. Germline loops: CDR1 MNHEY, CDR2 SVGAGI. CDR3 region: CASRSTGLGTGELFF. The CDR3 DNA reads as TGTGCCAGCAGAAGCACAGGGCTTGGCACCGGGGAGCTGTTTTTT.

This clone was found once. The genes are TRBV5-1 and TRBJ2-2; tentative D call: TRBD1 (6 bases). The CDR3 has 15 amino acids. The germline CDR1 and CDR2 sequences are SGHRS and YFSETQ. The V end was cut by 4 bases, the J end by 4 bases, with 14 bases between. CDR3 bases: TGCGCCAGCAGCGTCGGACAGTCGCCCACCGGGGAGCTGTTTTTT. Residues: CASSVGQSPTGELFF. The full variable domain, rest sourced from reference TRBV5-1 and TRBJ2-2, is KAGVTQTPRYLIKTRGQQVTLSCSPISGHRSVSWYQQTPGQGLQFLFEYFSETQRNKGNFPGRFSGRQFSNSRSEMNVSTLELGDSALYLCASSVGQSPTGELFFGEGSRLTVL.

V is TRBV7-9 and J is TRBJ2-1; the match to TRBD2 covers 12 bases. Germline V gene lookup returns CDR1 SEHNR and CDR2 FQNEAQ (reference sequence). The CDR3 sequence is 14 residues long. The V segment lost 6 bases and the J segment 6 bases; nucleotides outside the gene matches: 3. The CDR3, as DNA: TGTGCCAGCAGTCCGGGACTAGCGGGCAATGAGCAGTTCTTC. This codes for CASSPGLAGNEQFF.

The chain uses TRBV29-1 and TRBJ2-2; D perhaps matches TRBD1 (6 bases). Germline V gives CDR1 SQVTM, CDR2 ANQGSEA. The length of the CDR3 is 14 residues. Trimming stripped 3 bases from V and 6 bases from J, with 14 bases between. The CDR3 loop reads CSVDWGLIPGELFF. The CDR3 nucleotides read TGCAGCGTTGACTGGGGGCTTATTCCCGGGGAGCTGTTTTTT.

This clone was counted once. DNA for the CDR3: TGTGCCAGCAGCCAAGAGAGCCCTTCTCAGGGACTAGCGGGAGCAGATACGCAGTATTTT. As protein: CASSQESPSQGLAGADTQYF. The J gene is TRBJ2-3, the V gene TRBV14, with 14 bases matching TRBD2. CDR3 length: 20 amino acids. Germline loops: CDR1 SGHDN, CDR2 FVKESK. Trimming removed 0 bases from V and 4 bases from J; junction bases left unmatched: 12. Full variable domain (outside the CDR3, taken from reference TRBV14 and TRBJ2-3): EAGVTQFPSHSVIEKGQTVTLRCDPISGHDNLYWYRRVMGKEIKFLLHFVKESKQDESGMPNNRFLAERTGGTYSTLKVQPAELEDSGVYFCASSQESPSQGLAGADTQYFGPGTRLTVL.

This clone was picked up one time. The chain couples TRBV18 to TRBJ2-5; no clear D gene. The germline V gene has CDR1 KGHSH and CDR2 LQKENI. V lost 8 bases to trimming and J lost 2 bases, with 12 bases between them. CDR3 length: 13 amino acids. CDR3 amino acids: CASTSLVQETQYF. The CDR3 coding sequence is TGTGCCAGCACGAGCCTGGTTCAAGAGACCCAGTACTTC.

This chain links TRBV7-6 with TRBJ2-1; TRBD2 might be the D (6 bases). This CDR3 has 15 residues. Trimming removed 1 base at V and 3 bases at J, with 10 bases between. In germline, CDR1 is SGHVS, CDR2 FNYEAQ. The CDR3 region is CASSLGLAIYNEQFF. The DNA of the CDR3 is TGTGCCAGCAGCTTAGGTCTAGCGATCTACAATGAGCAGTTCTTC.

V usage is TRBV30 and J usage is TRBJ2-1; 12 positions agree with TRBD2. Germline values: CDR1 GTSNPN, CDR2 SVGIG (reference sequence). This CDR3 has 22 residues. With V trimmed by 4 bases and J by 4 bases, 26 bases remained unmatched. CDR3 region: CAWTRHLLPGLAGGPRYNEQFF. The CDR3 DNA reads as TGTGCCTGGACCCGCCATCTCCTTCCGGGTCTAGCGGGAGGGCCACGGTACAATGAGCAGTTCTTC.

The chain uses TRBV7-9 and TRBJ2-5, with D perhaps matching TRBD2 (5 bases). The CDR3 runs 15 residues. The germline V gene encodes CDR1 SEHNR and CDR2 FQNEAQ (reference sequence). V was trimmed by 8 bases and J by 1 base, leaving 17 bases between them. CDR3 in DNA: TGTGCCAGCTGGGAAGGGTTTGAGGGCCAAGAGACCCAGTACTTC. This translates into CASWEGFEGQETQYF.

This chain connects TRBV7-8 to TRBJ2-2, with 9 bases aligning to TRBD1. The germline V gene has CDR1 SGHVS and CDR2 FQNEAQ. With V trimmed by 0 bases and J by 6 bases, 8 bases remained unmatched. The CDR3 runs to 17 residues. As DNA, the CDR3 is TGTGCCAGCAGCTTAGCGAGGAGACAGGGGGGACCCGGGGAGCTGTTTTTT. Its protein product is CASSLARRQGGPGELFF. Together with reference TRBV7-8 and TRBJ2-2, the CDR3 gives the full variable domain: GAGVSQSPRYKVAKRGQDVALRCDPISGHVSLFWYQQALGQGPEFLTYFQNEAQLDKSGLPSDRFFAERPEGSVSTLKIQRTQQEDSAVYLCASSLARRQGGPGELFFGEGSRLTVL.

In its sample, this clone was seen a few times. The chain is built from TRBV15 and TRBJ2-5; 14 bases are shared with TRBD2. Germline CDR1 LNHNV, CDR2 YYDKDF (reference sequence). V shed 7 bases, J shed 5 bases, and the junction held 9 bases outside the gene matches. This CDR3 spans 16 amino acids. For the CDR3, the DNA is TGTGCCACCACCTGGACTAGCGGGAGGAGTAGGGAGACCCAGTACTTC. Its protein product is CATTWTSGRSRETQYF.

CDR3 sequence: CASSLAGGTDTEAFF. The CDR3 bases are TGCGCCAGCAGCTTGGCAGGGGGTACGGACACTGAAGCTTTCTTT. The rearrangement links TRBV5-1 to TRBJ1-1; 7 bases are shared with TRBD1. The CDR3 has 15 residues. The germline CDR1 and CDR2 sequences are SGHRS and YFSETQ. J gave up 3 bases and V 0 bases, and 5 bases lay outside the gene matches.

This rearrangement joins TRBV5-6 to TRBJ2-1, with 11 bases lining up with TRBD2. Germline V gene data show CDR1 as SGHDT and CDR2 as YYEEEE. V shed 4 bases, J shed 8 bases, and the junction held 8 bases outside the gene matches. The CDR3 totals 15 residues. The CDR3 spells CASSLSGRALDEQFF. In DNA, the CDR3 is TGTGCCAGCAGCCTTAGCGGGAGGGCCCTCGATGAGCAGTTCTTC.

The sample holds a few counts of this clone. This chain joins TRBV20-1 and TRBJ2-3; maybe TRBD2 (6 bases). CDR1 and CDR2 (germline): DFQATT, SNEGSKA (reference sequence). Trimming shortened V by 3 bases and J by 5 bases, and 6 bases separated the two germline ends. CDR3 length equals 11 residues. The CDR3 spells CSARGGDTQYF. As DNA, the CDR3 is TGCAGTGCTAGGGGGGGAGATACGCAGTATTTT.

This chain connects TRBV9 to TRBJ2-3; 7 positions match TRBD2. Germline-derived CDR1 and CDR2 are SGDLS and YYNGEE. This CDR3 has 16 amino acids. J lost 0 bases, V lost 3 bases, and 7 bases had no gene match. CDR3 in DNA: TGTGCCAGCAGCGCCACCTGGACTAGGAGCACAGATACGCAGTATTTT. Its translation: CASSATWTRSTDTQYF.

This chain's CDR3 is CTGGGNYGYTF. The CDR3 DNA follows: TGTACCGGTGGAGGGAACTATGGCTACACCTTC. The V gene is TRBV30, the J gene TRBJ1-2; D remains unclear. The CDR3 spans 11 residues. Germline V CDR1 and CDR2: GTSNPN, SVGIG (reference sequence).